The TCR beta chain under discussion was sequenced for a study of human T cells and chemical hapten exposure. This clonotype was seen at least ten times. V was cut by 1 base and J by 5 bases, with 6 bases left in between. Per germline, CDR1 LNHDA and CDR2 SQIVND (reference sequence). The CDR3 covers 13 residues. TCRdb used MiXCR to reprocess the RACE reads, holding one entry per CDR3 protein. The top ten hold 2% to 3% of the sample, which has roughly 380,000 distinct CDR3 sequences, around 5.5% seen once. The time point was: pre-sensitization, week 0. Noted treatment: therapeutic diphenylcyclopropenone sensitization with weekly scalp DPC.

The chain has TRBV19 and TRBJ1-5; D is unresolved. This TCR was recovered from a woman aged 50 to 65 with alopecia areata. Some clones in this sample may be carry-over from other donors' samples. Sequenced here: whole blood, sampled in connection with sensitization to the hapten diphenylcyclopropenone (DPC). This CDR3 is CASSIGADQPQHF. The CDR3 DNA reads as TGTGCCAGTAGTATAGGGGCAGATCAGCCCCAGCATTTT.